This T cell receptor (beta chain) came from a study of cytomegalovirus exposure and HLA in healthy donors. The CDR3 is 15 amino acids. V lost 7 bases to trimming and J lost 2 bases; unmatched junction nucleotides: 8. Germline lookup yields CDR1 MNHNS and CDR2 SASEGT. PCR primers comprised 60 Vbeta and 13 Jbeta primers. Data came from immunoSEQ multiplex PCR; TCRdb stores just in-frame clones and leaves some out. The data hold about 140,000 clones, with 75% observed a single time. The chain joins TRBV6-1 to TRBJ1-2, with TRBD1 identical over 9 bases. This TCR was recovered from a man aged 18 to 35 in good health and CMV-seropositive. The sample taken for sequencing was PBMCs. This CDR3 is CASTPDRGSNYGYTF. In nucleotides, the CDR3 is TGTGCCAGCACCCCGGACAGGGGATCCAACTATGGCTACACCTTC.